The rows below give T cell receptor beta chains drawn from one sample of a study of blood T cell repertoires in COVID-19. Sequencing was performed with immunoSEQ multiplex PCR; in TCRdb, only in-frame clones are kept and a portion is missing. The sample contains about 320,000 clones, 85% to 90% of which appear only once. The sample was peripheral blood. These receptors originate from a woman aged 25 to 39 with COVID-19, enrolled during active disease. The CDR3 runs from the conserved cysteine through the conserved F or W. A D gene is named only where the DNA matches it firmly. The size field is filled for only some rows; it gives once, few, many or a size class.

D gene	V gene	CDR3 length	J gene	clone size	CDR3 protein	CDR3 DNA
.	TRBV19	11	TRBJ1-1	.	CATSGGTEAFF	TGTGCCACCTCCGGGGGTACTGAAGCTTTCTTT
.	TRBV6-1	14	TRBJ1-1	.	CASSEWAGNTEAFF	TGTGCCAGCAGTGAATGGGCAGGGAACACTGAAGCTTTCTTT
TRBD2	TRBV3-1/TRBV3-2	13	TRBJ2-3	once	CASSQATSGGTYF	TGTGCCAGCAGCCAAGCCACTAGCGGGGGAACGTATTTT
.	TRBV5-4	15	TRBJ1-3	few	CASSRKDGVGNTIYF	TGTGCCAGCAGCCGTAAAGACGGGGTTGGAAACACCATATATTTT
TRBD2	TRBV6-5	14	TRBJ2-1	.	CASSLAGPGNEQFF	TGTGCCAGCAGCCTAGCGGGGCCGGGCAATGAGCAGTTCTTC
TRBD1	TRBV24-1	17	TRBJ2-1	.	CATSGITGGSSYNEQFF	TGTGCCACCAGTGGTATAACAGGGGGGTCCTCCTACAATGAGCAGTTCTTC
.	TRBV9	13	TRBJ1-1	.	CASSPTLRTEAFF	TGTGCCAGCAGCCCAACCCTCCGGACTGAAGCTTTCTTT
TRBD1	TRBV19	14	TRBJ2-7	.	CASSTGTGSYEQYF	TGTGCCAGTAGCACCGGGACAGGGTCCTACGAGCAGTACTTC
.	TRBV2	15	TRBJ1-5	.	CASRTTGGSHQPQHF	TGTGCCAGCAGAACGACGGGAGGGTCTCATCAGCCCCAGCATTTT
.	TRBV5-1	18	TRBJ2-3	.	CASSSPPHLGGQTDTQYF	TGCGCCAGCAGCTCGCCCCCTCATCTGGGGGGGCAGACAGATACGCAGTATTTT
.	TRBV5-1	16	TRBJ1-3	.	CASSSLEGSAGNTIYF	TGCGCCAGCAGCTCCCTGGAGGGCTCGGCTGGAAACACCATATATTTT